A selection of T cell receptor beta chains follows, all from one sample in a study of blood T cell repertoires in COVID-19. Some clones are missing from TCRdb's copy, which holds only in-frame ones; the method was immunoSEQ multiplex PCR. Of hundreds of thousands of clones in the sample, around 92% were seen once. Material for sequencing was PBMCs or T cells enriched from blood (not recorded which). Receptors were obtained from a woman aged 25-40 years who had recovered from COVID-19. The CDR3 runs from the conserved cysteine through the conserved F or W. Fields, in order: clone size, D gene, J gene, V gene, CDR3 DNA, CDR3 protein. A D gene is named only where the DNA matches it firmly. The listing skips clone size in some rows; elsewhere it reads once, few, many or a size class.

NA	TRBD1	TRBJ1-2	TRBV4-2	TGTGCCAGCAGCCATACCACCGACAGGGCTGATGGCTACACCTTC	CASSHTTDRADGYTF
NA	TRBD1	TRBJ1-5	TRBV19	TGTGCCAGCGAGTTGACAGGGGCGACTTATAGCAATCAGCCCCAGCATTTT	CASELTGATYSNQPQHF
NA	TRBD2	TRBJ2-7	TRBV6-4	TGTGCCAGCATTCCAGCTAGCGGGAGGCGGGGGGAGCAGTACTTC	CASIPASGRRGEQYF
NA	TRBD2	TRBJ2-1	TRBV3-1/TRBV3-2	TGTGCCAGCAGCCATACTAGCGGGGGTGAGTTCGGTGAGCAGTTCTTC	CASSHTSGGEFGEQFF
NA	NA	TRBJ1-5	TRBV30	TGTGCCTGGAGTGGCGGAGCGGGTGAGCAGCCCCAGCATTTT	CAWSGGAGEQPQHF
NA	NA	TRBJ2-3	TRBV4-2	TGTGCCAGCAGACGCAATACGGGGAACACAGATACGCAGTATTTT	CASRRNTGNTDTQYF
NA	TRBD1	TRBJ1-2	TRBV24-1	TGTGCCACCAGTGAGACCGGGACAGGGTCCAACTATGGCTACACCTTC	CATSETGTGSNYGYTF
NA	TRBD1	TRBJ1-1	TRBV2	TGTGCCAGCAGTGATGTGGGACAGGGTTACACTGAAGCTTTCTTT	CASSDVGQGYTEAFF
NA	TRBD2	TRBJ2-1	TRBV29-1	TGCAGCGTCGTAGCGGGCTTCTCCTACAATGAGCAGTTCTTC	CSVVAGFSYNEQFF
NA	TRBD2	TRBJ2-7	TRBV19	TGTGCCAGTAGTTCCGCGGGAGAGGGCGAGCAGTACTTC	CASSSAGEGEQYF
NA	NA	TRBJ1-5	TRBV27	TGTGCCAGCAGTTCATTACAGGGCGGCGGCAATCAGCCCCAGCATTTT	CASSSLQGGGNQPQHF
once	TRBD1	TRBJ1-5	TRBV7-2	TGTGCCAGCAGCTTAAGTAAGGGGACAGTCTTTGGGCAGCCCCAGCATTTT	CASSLSKGTVFGQPQHF
few	TRBD1	TRBJ1-2	TRBV7-8	TGTGCCAGCAGCTTAACCGGGACAGTCAACTATGGCTACACCTTC	CASSLTGTVNYGYTF
NA	NA	TRBJ2-1	TRBV20-1	TGCAGTGCTAGTGGGGACACCGCATACAATGAGCAGTTCTTC	CSASGDTAYNEQFF
NA	TRBD1	TRBJ2-2	TRBV4-3	TGCGCCAGCAGCCACGACCTGACAGGGGGGGGCACCGGGGAGCTGTTTTTT	CASSHDLTGGGTGELFF
NA	TRBD1	TRBJ1-6	TRBV30	TGTGCCTGGAGTTATCAAGGGGGCTATTCACCCCTCCACTTT	CAWSYQGGYSPLHF
few	NA	TRBJ2-1	TRBV6-5	TGTGCCAGCGTGCCTAGTAGCTCCTACAATGAGCAGTTCTTC	CASVPSSSYNEQFF